A selection of T cell receptor beta chains follows, all from one sample in a study of control samples from healthy donors and cancer patients. Clones were read by immunoSEQ multiplex PCR, and TCRdb kept only the in-frame ones, dropping some. Here the sample spans just over 150,000 clones, about 90% being singletons. The specimen was blood. The source is a man aged 25-40 years in good health. Each CDR3 is given with its conserved first and last residue. Fields, in order: clone size, CDR3 length, J gene, D gene, V gene, CDR3 protein, CDR3 DNA. D genes are given only for firm matches. The size of a clone is reported for some rows only, either as once, few or many, or as a class for expanded clones.

size: -; length: 11; J: TRBJ2-1; D: -; V: TRBV20-1; CDR3: CSARGRNEQFF; DNA: TGCAGTGCTCGGGGACGGAATGAGCAGTTCTTC
size: -; length: 12; J: TRBJ2-5; D: -; V: TRBV2; CDR3: CASRAGGETQYF; DNA: TGTGCCAGCCGGGCAGGAGGGGAGACCCAGTACTTC
size: -; length: 13; J: TRBJ2-5; D: -; V: TRBV12-3/TRBV12-4; CDR3: CATGGDSQETQYF; DNA: TGTGCCACCGGCGGGGACAGCCAAGAGACCCAGTACTTC
size: once; length: 20; J: TRBJ2-6; D: -; V: TRBV18; CDR3: CASSPLRRDSLFAGANVLTF; DNA: TGTGCCAGCTCACCACTCCGGAGGGACAGTCTTTTTGCTGGGGCCAACGTCCTGACTTTC
size: -; length: 14; J: TRBJ2-5; D: -; V: TRBV11-2; CDR3: CASSSRVRLKTQYF; DNA: TGTGCCAGCAGCTCTAGGGTCAGGTTAAAGACCCAGTACTTC
size: once; length: 14; J: TRBJ1-1; D: -; V: TRBV19; CDR3: CASSIAGGYTEAFF; DNA: TGTGCCAGTAGTATAGCGGGGGGATACACTGAAGCTTTCTTT
size: -; length: 16; J: TRBJ1-1; D: -; V: TRBV3-1/TRBV3-2; CDR3: CASSQGGNDRSHKAFF; DNA: TGTGCCAGCAGCCAAGGGGGGAATGACAGGTCCCACAAAGCTTTCTTT
size: -; length: 14; J: TRBJ2-1; D: -; V: TRBV5-1; CDR3: CASSLNTGYGEQFF; DNA: TGCGCCAGCAGCTTAAATACAGGGTATGGTGAGCAGTTCTTC
size: -; length: 15; J: TRBJ2-7; D: -; V: TRBV2; CDR3: CASSERDTQTYEQYF; DNA: TGTGCCAGCAGTGAGCGGGACACCCAAACCTACGAGCAGTACTTC
size: -; length: 13; J: TRBJ1-5; D: -; V: TRBV6-6; CDR3: CASSPRGRQPQHF; DNA: TGTGCCAGCAGTCCCCGAGGGCGTCAGCCCCAGCATTTT
size: -; length: 13; J: TRBJ2-7; D: -; V: TRBV18; CDR3: CASSLLDSYEQYF; DNA: TGTGCCAGCTCACTACTCGACTCCTACGAGCAGTACTTC
size: -; length: 13; J: TRBJ2-3; D: -; V: TRBV12-3/TRBV12-4; CDR3: CASSFGGTDTQYF; DNA: TGTGCCAGCAGTTTTGGGGGGACAGATACGCAGTATTTT
size: -; length: 14; J: TRBJ2-4; D: -; V: TRBV5-6; CDR3: CASSPQGIKNIQYF; DNA: TGTGCCAGCAGCCCCCAAGGGATTAAAAACATTCAGTACTTC
size: -; length: 13; J: TRBJ1-2; D: -; V: TRBV2; CDR3: CASSEVPNYGYTF; DNA: TGTGCCAGCAGTGAGGTACCTAACTATGGCTACACCTTC
size: -; length: 16; J: TRBJ2-2; D: -; V: TRBV11-2; CDR3: CASSPSVGFNTGELFF; DNA: TGTGCCAGCAGCCCTAGTGTCGGATTCAACACCGGGGAGCTGTTTTTT
size: -; length: 16; J: TRBJ1-2; D: TRBD1; V: TRBV7-9; CDR3: CASSFTGTGEAYGYTF; DNA: TGTGCCAGCAGTTTTACTGGGACAGGGGAGGCCTATGGCTACACCTTC
size: -; length: 15; J: TRBJ1-5; D: -; V: TRBV29-1; CDR3: CSVASAGNGNQPQHF; DNA: TGCAGCGTCGCTAGCGCGGGTAACGGCAATCAGCCCCAGCATTTT
size: -; length: 15; J: TRBJ2-3; D: TRBD2; V: TRBV6-1; CDR3: CASSEWGGRSNTQYF; DNA: TGTGCCAGCAGTGAATGGGGCGGGAGATCAAATACGCAGTATTTT
size: once; length: 16; J: TRBJ2-2; D: TRBD1; V: TRBV4-1; CDR3: CASSRPGTGDAGELFF; DNA: TGCGCCAGCAGCCGCCCCGGGACAGGGGACGCCGGGGAGCTGTTTTTT
size: -; length: 14; J: TRBJ1-4; D: TRBD1; V: TRBV18; CDR3: CASSPWTGNEKLFF; DNA: TGTGCCAGCTCACCCTGGACAGGGAATGAAAAACTGTTTTTT
size: -; length: 14; J: TRBJ1-2; D: TRBD1; V: TRBV5-4; CDR3: CASSVDRFDYGYTF; DNA: TGTGCCAGCAGCGTGGACAGGTTTGATTACGGCTACACCTTC
size: many; length: 16; J: TRBJ1-2; D: TRBD1; V: TRBV27; CDR3: CASSSRPGQGPYGYTF; DNA: TGTGCCAGCAGTTCCCGTCCGGGACAGGGGCCCTATGGCTACACCTTC
size: -; length: 15; J: TRBJ1-1; D: -; V: TRBV15; CDR3: CATSRAEGGSTEAFF; DNA: TGTGCCACCAGCAGAGCAGAAGGCGGATCCACTGAAGCTTTCTTT
size: -; length: 15; J: TRBJ2-3; D: -; V: TRBV24-1; CDR3: CATSEPIGGADTQYF; DNA: TGTGCCACCAGTGAACCTATAGGGGGGGCAGATACGCAGTATTTT
size: -; length: 14; J: TRBJ2-5; D: TRBD2; V: TRBV11-3; CDR3: CASSFGGGQETQYF; DNA: TGTGCCAGCAGCTTCGGGGGGGGACAAGAGACCCAGTACTTC
size: -; length: 15; J: TRBJ1-2; D: -; V: TRBV7-9; CDR3: CASSAGGGLEYGYTF; DNA: TGTGCCAGCAGCGCGGGAGGAGGGTTAGAATATGGCTACACCTTC
size: -; length: 16; J: TRBJ2-3; D: TRBD2; V: TRBV7-2; CDR3: CASSTTSGGFTDTQYF; DNA: TGTGCCAGCAGCACTACTAGCGGGGGGTTCACAGATACGCAGTATTTT
size: once; length: 14; J: TRBJ2-4; D: -; V: TRBV7-9; CDR3: CASSPSWGADIQYF; DNA: TGTGCCAGCAGCCCTAGCTGGGGGGCGGACATTCAGTACTTC
size: -; length: 11; J: TRBJ2-7; D: -; V: TRBV29-1; CDR3: CSARAAYEQYF; DNA: TGCAGCGCAAGGGCGGCCTACGAGCAGTACTTC
size: -; length: 13; J: TRBJ2-5; D: -; V: TRBV25-1; CDR3: CASSAIGQETQYF; DNA: TGTGCCAGCAGTGCCATCGGTCAAGAGACCCAGTACTTC
size: -; length: 14; J: TRBJ1-6; D: TRBD1; V: TRBV27; CDR3: CASSSQGANSPLHF; DNA: TGTGCCAGCAGTTCTCAGGGGGCCAATTCACCCCTCCACTTT
size: -; length: 14; J: TRBJ1-5; D: -; V: TRBV2; CDR3: CASDLGPNNQPQHF; DNA: TGTGCCAGCGACCTGGGACCAAACAATCAGCCCCAGCATTTT
size: -; length: 15; J: TRBJ1-1; D: TRBD1; V: TRBV5-1; CDR3: CASSVDGQGGTEAFF; DNA: TGCGCCAGCAGCGTAGATGGACAGGGAGGGACTGAAGCTTTCTTT
size: -; length: 11; J: TRBJ2-5; D: TRBD2; V: TRBV20-1; CDR3: CSAAGQETQYF; DNA: TGCAGTGCAGCGGGGCAAGAGACCCAGTACTTC
size: -; length: 15; J: TRBJ2-3; D: TRBD2; V: TRBV28; CDR3: CASSSVAGLGPTQYF; DNA: TGTGCCAGCAGTTCAGTAGCGGGATTGGGACCTACGCAGTATTTT
size: -; length: 15; J: TRBJ2-5; D: TRBD2; V: TRBV7-6; CDR3: CASSLGSGGGETQYF; DNA: TGTGCCAGCAGCCTAGGGAGCGGGGGGGGCGAGACCCAGTACTTC
size: -; length: 15; J: TRBJ1-5; D: -; V: TRBV5-5; CDR3: CASSLARSSNQPQHF; DNA: TGTGCCAGCAGCTTGGCCCGGTCTTCTAATCAGCCCCAGCATTTT
size: -; length: 13; J: TRBJ1-1; D: -; V: TRBV27; CDR3: CASSLSRVAEAFF; DNA: TGTGCCAGCAGTTTATCGCGAGTAGCTGAAGCTTTCTTT
size: -; length: 16; J: TRBJ2-5; D: TRBD2; V: TRBV29-1; CDR3: CSVEARLAGGPGTQYF; DNA: TGCAGCGTTGAGGCCCGACTAGCGGGGGGGCCTGGTACCCAGTACTTC
size: -; length: 12; J: TRBJ2-7; D: -; V: TRBV19; CDR3: CASSTGIYEQYF; DNA: TGTGCCAGTAGTACAGGGATCTACGAGCAGTACTTC
size: -; length: 19; J: TRBJ1-5; D: TRBD1; V: TRBV4-3; CDR3: CASSQSQWVTGGGNQPQHF; DNA: TGCGCCAGCAGCCAATCCCAGTGGGTCACAGGGGGTGGCAATCAGCCCCAGCATTTT
size: -; length: 15; J: TRBJ2-7; D: TRBD1; V: TRBV27; CDR3: CASRSAGTDTYEQYF; DNA: TGTGCCAGCAGGAGTGCCGGGACAGACACCTACGAGCAGTACTTC
size: -; length: 15; J: TRBJ1-2; D: -; V: TRBV5-1; CDR3: CASSLGPSSTFGYTF; DNA: TGCGCCAGCAGCTTAGGGCCTTCATCGACCTTCGGCTACACCTTC
size: -; length: 12; J: TRBJ2-7; D: -; V: TRBV10-3; CDR3: CAISESWGEQYF; DNA: TGTGCCATCAGTGAGTCGTGGGGGGAGCAGTACTTC
size: -; length: 17; J: TRBJ1-1; D: TRBD1; V: TRBV7-3; CDR3: CASSLTGGSWGNTEAFF; DNA: TGTGCCAGCAGCTTAACAGGGGGCAGTTGGGGAAACACTGAAGCTTTCTTT
size: -; length: 17; J: TRBJ2-5; D: TRBD2; V: TRBV7-8; CDR3: CASTKTSGGLYQETQYF; DNA: TGTGCCAGCACCAAAACTAGCGGGGGGCTCTACCAAGAGACCCAGTACTTC
size: -; length: 15; J: TRBJ2-3; D: -; V: TRBV7-9; CDR3: CASSLVVLPTDTQYF; DNA: TGTGCCAGCAGCTTAGTAGTTCTCCCCACAGATACGCAGTATTTT
size: -; length: 15; J: TRBJ2-7; D: TRBD1; V: TRBV3-1/TRBV3-2; CDR3: CASSHTGTGSYEQYF; DNA: TGTGCCAGCAGCCACACCGGGACAGGGTCCTACGAGCAGTACTTC
size: -; length: 16; J: TRBJ1-3; D: TRBD1; V: TRBV4-1; CDR3: CASSPDRAAGGNTIYF; DNA: TGCGCCAGCAGCCCTGACAGGGCAGCCGGTGGAAACACCATATATTTT
size: -; length: 16; J: TRBJ2-1; D: TRBD2; V: TRBV18; CDR3: CASSPIRGLVGNEQFF; DNA: TGTGCCAGCTCACCTATACGGGGACTAGTCGGCAATGAGCAGTTCTTC